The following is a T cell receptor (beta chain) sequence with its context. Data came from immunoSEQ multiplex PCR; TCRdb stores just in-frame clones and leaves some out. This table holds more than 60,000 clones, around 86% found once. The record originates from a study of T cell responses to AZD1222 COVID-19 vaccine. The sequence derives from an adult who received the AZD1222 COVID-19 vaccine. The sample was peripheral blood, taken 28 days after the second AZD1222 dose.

The chain's CDR3 is CASTIAGGSLGQFF. DNA of the CDR3: TGTGCCAGCACTATAGCGGGGGGTTCGCTGGGGCAGTTCTTC. The V and J genes are TRBV7-8 and TRBJ2-1; the match to TRBD2 covers 10 bases. V gave up 7 bases and J gave up 12 bases; unmatched junction bases: 12. Germline V gene sequence: CDR1 SGHVS, CDR2 FQNEAQ. This CDR3 contains 14 residues. The full variable domain, completed using reference TRBV7-8 and TRBJ2-1, is GAGVSQSPRYKVAKRGQDVALRCDPISGHVSLFWYQQALGQGPEFLTYFQNEAQLDKSGLPSDRFFAERPEGSVSTLKIQRTQQEDSAVYLCASTIAGGSLGQFFGPGTRLTVL.